This T cell receptor beta chain comes out of a study of blood T cell repertoires in COVID-19. The table came from immunoSEQ multiplex PCR; TCRdb's copy has only in-frame clones and leaves some out. The sample has 30,000 to 50,000 clones; about 82% are singletons. Losses at the gene ends were 5 bases for V and 1 base for J; bases not matched to a gene: 2. This CDR3 contains 14 residues. Germline CDR1 LGHDT, CDR2 YNNKEL (reference sequence). The sample comprised peripheral blood. This chain connects TRBV3-1 (or the pseudogene TRBV3-2) to TRBJ1-3, with 7 bases fitting TRBD1. The sequence came from a human donor in a cohort sampled during active COVID-19. CDR3 bases: TGTGCCAGCAGCACGACAGGGTCTGGAAACACCATATATTTT. Its protein is CASSTTGSGNTIYF.